There are many counts of the clone carrying this TCR beta chain. This specimen comes from a study of blood T cells in healthy people across ages. The CDR3 totals 14 residues. CDR1 is DFQATT and CDR2 is SNEGSKA in the germline V gene (reference sequence). V shed 3 bases, J shed 3 bases, and the junction held 4 bases outside the gene matches. Primed by a sample-barcoded 5' primer and a J-beta primer mix, a second PCR proceeded for about 7 to 11 cycles. Via MiXCR, TCRdb re-called the 5' RACE reads, giving one row per CDR3 protein. The sample shows 270,000 or so distinct CDR3 sequences, 27% of them seen only once.

The sequence came from a woman in her 70s in good health. This sequence joins TRBV20-1 and TRBJ2-7; 11 bases align to TRBD2. The specimen was blood. DNA for the CDR3: TGCAGTGCTAGTACCGGGACTAGCGGCTACGAGCAGTACTTC. Residues: CSASTGTSGYEQYF.